These T cell receptor beta chains were read from a single sample in a study of T cell responses to AZD1222 COVID-19 vaccine. Method: immunoSEQ multiplex PCR; TCRdb's copy keeps in-frame clones and lacks some. The sample contains more than 85,000 clones, nearly 90% of which appear only once. Sample: peripheral blood, taken on day 0 of AZD1222 vaccination. The source of these receptors is an adult in good health. Each CDR3 is given with its conserved first and last residue. A D gene is named only where the DNA matches it firmly. Clone size is shown for a subset of rows, as once, few, many or a class of expanded clone.

D	V	J	size	DNA	CDR3
NA	TRBV6-6	TRBJ2-7	NA	TGTGCCAGCAGCCCCGGGTCGCAATACGAGCAGTACTTC	CASSPGSQYEQYF
TRBD1	TRBV19	TRBJ1-2	NA	TGTGCCAGTAGTCGTGGACAGGGTCGGGACTATGGCTACACCTTC	CASSRGQGRDYGYTF
TRBD1	TRBV6-5	TRBJ1-2	NA	TGTGCCAGCAGGCCTACAGGGGGCATGCACTATGGCTACACCTTC	CASRPTGGMHYGYTF
NA	TRBV19	TRBJ1-5	NA	TGTGCCAGTAGTCCTTTGCAGGGGCGAAATACCAATCAGCCCCAGCATTTT	CASSPLQGRNTNQPQHF
TRBD2	TRBV7-3	TRBJ2-1	NA	TGTGCCAGCAGCTTGTCCGCGGGAGGGCTGCGCGGTGAGCAGTTCTTC	CASSLSAGGLRGEQFF
NA	TRBV29-1	TRBJ1-5	NA	TGCAGCGTTAAGGAGGGTGATCAGCCCCAGCATTTT	CSVKEGDQPQHF
TRBD1	TRBV7-2	TRBJ1-2	few	TGTGCCAGCAGCTTCCCGACAGGGGGCTATGGCTACACCTTC	CASSFPTGGYGYTF
TRBD2	TRBV28	TRBJ2-1	NA	TGTGCCAGCACCCTAGCCAGCGGGGGTCCATACAATGAGCAGTTCTTC	CASTLASGGPYNEQFF
TRBD2	TRBV5-1	TRBJ2-1	NA	TGCGCCAGCAGGGAGGGACTAGCGGACCCCTACAATGAGCAGTTCTTC	CASREGLADPYNEQFF
NA	TRBV19	TRBJ1-2	NA	TGTGCCAGTAGTATAGGAGGCCGGTTAAACTATGGCTACACCTTC	CASSIGGRLNYGYTF